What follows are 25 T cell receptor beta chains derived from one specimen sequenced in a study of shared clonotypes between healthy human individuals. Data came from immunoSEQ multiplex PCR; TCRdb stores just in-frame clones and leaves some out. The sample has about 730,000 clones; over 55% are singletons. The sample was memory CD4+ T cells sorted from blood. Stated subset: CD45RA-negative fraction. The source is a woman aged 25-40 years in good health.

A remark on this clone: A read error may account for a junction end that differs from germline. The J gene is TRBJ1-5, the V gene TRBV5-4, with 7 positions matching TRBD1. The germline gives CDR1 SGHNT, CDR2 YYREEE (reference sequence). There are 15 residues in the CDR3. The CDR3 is CASSLRVGGDQPQHF. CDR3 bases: TGCGCCAGCAGCCTCCGGGTAGGGGGCGATCAGCCCCAGCATTTT.

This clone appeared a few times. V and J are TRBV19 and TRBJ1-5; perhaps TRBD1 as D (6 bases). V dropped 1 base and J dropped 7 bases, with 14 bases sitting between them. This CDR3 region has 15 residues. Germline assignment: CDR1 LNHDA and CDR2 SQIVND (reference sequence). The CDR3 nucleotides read TGTGCCAGTAGTATAGTAGCAGGGGTCAGGCAGCCCCAGCATTTT. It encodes CASSIVAGVRQPQHF.

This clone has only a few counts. CDR3 loop: CASSLDFSYNEQFF. CDR3 in DNA: TGTGCCAGCAGCTTAGACTTTAGTTACAATGAGCAGTTCTTC. The chain recombines TRBV7-2 with TRBJ2-1; no clear D gene. The CDR3 length is 14 residues. From germline, CDR1 is SGHTA and CDR2 FQGNSA. V lost 1 base and J lost 4, with 8 bases in between.

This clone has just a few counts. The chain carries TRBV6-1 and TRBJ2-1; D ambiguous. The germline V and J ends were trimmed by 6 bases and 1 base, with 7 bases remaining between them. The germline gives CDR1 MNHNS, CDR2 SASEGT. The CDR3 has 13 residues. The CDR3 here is CASRSRSYNEQFF. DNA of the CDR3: TGTGCCAGCAGATCCCGGTCCTACAATGAGCAGTTCTTC.

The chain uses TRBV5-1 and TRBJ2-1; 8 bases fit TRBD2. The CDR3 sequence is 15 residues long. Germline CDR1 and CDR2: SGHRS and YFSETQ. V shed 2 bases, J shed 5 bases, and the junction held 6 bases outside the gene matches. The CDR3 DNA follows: TGCGCCAGCAGCTTCGAAAGCGGGAGACACAATGAGCAGTTCTTC. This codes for CASSFESGRHNEQFF. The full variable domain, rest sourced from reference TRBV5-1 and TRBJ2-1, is KAGVTQTPRYLIKTRGQQVTLSCSPISGHRSVSWYQQTPGQGLQFLFEYFSETQRNKGNFPGRFSGRQFSNSRSEMNVSTLELGDSALYLCASSFESGRHNEQFFGPGTRLTVL.

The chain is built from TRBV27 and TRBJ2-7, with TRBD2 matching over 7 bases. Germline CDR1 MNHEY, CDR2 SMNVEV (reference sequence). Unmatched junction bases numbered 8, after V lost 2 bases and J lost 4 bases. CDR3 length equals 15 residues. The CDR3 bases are TGTGCCAGCAGTTTAAGGTTGGCTAGCGGATACGAGCAGTACTTC. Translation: CASSLRLASGYEQYF.

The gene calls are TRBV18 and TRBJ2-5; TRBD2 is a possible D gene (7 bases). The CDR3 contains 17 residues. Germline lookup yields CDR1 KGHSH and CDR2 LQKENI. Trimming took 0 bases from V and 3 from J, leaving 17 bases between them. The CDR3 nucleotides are TGTGCCAGCTCACCACCCGCTCCGGAGGGGGGGGAAGAGACCCAGTACTTC. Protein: CASSPPAPEGGEETQYF.

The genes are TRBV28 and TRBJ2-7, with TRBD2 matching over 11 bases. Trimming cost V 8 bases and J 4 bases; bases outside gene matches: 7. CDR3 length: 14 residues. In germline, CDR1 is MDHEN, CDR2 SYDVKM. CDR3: CASVIAGGRYEQYF. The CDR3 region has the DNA TGTGCCAGCGTGATAGCGGGAGGGAGGTACGAGCAGTACTTC.

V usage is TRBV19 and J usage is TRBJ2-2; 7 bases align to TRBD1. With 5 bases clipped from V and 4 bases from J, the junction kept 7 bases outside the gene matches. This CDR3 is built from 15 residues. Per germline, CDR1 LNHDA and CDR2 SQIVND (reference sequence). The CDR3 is CASSFPRTGTGELFF. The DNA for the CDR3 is TGTGCCAGTAGTTTCCCCAGGACAGGCACCGGGGAGCTGTTTTTT.

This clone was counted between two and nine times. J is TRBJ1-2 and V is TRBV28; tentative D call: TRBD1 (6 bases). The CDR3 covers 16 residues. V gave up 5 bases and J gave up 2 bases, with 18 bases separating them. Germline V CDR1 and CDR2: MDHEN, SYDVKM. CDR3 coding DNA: TGTGCCAGCAGTCAAATCCGGGGGGCGCGCAACTATGGCTACACCTTC. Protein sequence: CASSQIRGARNYGYTF.

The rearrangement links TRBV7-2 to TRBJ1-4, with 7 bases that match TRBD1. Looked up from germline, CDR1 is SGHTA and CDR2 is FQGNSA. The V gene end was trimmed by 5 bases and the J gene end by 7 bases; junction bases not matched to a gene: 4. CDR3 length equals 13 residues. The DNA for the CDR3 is TGTGCCAGCAGCAGAAGGGACAGTGAAAAACTGTTTTTT. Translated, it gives CASSRRDSEKLFF.

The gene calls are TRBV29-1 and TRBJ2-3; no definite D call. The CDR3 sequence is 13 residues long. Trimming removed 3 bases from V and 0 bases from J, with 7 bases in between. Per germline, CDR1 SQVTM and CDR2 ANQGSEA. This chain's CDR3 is CSVDGVSTDTQYF. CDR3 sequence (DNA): TGCAGCGTTGACGGCGTTAGCACAGATACGCAGTATTTT.

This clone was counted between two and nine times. DNA for the CDR3: TGTGCCAGCAGCGTAGGTCGGACTCTCGCCTACGAGCAGTACTTC. Its protein product is CASSVGRTLAYEQYF. The J gene is TRBJ2-7, the V gene TRBV9; the D gene is possibly TRBD2 (5 bases). The V end lost 0 bases, the J end lost 2 bases, and 12 bases lay between the germline ends. The CDR3 runs 15 residues. Germline V CDR1 and CDR2: SGDLS, YYNGEE.

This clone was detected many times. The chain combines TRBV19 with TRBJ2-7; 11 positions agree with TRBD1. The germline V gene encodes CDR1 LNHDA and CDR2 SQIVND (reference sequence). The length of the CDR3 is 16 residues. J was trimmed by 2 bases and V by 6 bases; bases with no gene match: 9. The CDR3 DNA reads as TGTGCCAGTAGAATCAATTGGGACAGGGGGACCTACGAGCAGTACTTC. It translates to CASRINWDRGTYEQYF.

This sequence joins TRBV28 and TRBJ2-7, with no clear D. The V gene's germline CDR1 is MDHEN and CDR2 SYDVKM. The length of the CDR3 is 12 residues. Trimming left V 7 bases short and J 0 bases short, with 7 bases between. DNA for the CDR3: TGTGCCAGCAATACAGCCTCCTACGAGCAGTACTTC. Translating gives CASNTASYEQYF.

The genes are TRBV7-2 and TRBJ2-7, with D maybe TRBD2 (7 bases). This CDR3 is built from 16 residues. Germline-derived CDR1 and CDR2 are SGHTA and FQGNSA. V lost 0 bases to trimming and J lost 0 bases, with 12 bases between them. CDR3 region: CASSLAAGASSYEQYF. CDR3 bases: TGTGCCAGCAGCTTAGCTGCGGGGGCGAGCTCCTACGAGCAGTACTTC.

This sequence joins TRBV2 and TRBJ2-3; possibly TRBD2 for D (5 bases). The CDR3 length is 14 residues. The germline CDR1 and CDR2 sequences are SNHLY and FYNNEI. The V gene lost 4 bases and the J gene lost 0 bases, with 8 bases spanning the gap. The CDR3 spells CASSGLISTDTQYF. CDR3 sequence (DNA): TGTGCCAGCAGTGGACTAATTAGCACAGATACGCAGTATTTT.

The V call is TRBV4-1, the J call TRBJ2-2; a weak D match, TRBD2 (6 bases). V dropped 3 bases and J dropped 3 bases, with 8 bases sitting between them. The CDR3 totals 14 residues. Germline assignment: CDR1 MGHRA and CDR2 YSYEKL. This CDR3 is CASSQGEDTGELFF. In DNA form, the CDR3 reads TGCGCCAGCAGCCAGGGGGAGGACACCGGGGAGCTGTTTTTT.

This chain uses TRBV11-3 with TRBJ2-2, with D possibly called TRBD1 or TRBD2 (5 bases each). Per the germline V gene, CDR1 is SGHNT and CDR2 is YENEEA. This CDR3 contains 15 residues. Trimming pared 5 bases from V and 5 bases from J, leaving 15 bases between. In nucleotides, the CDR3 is TGTGCCAGCAGCACTGGGACGTTCGGGACCGGGGAGCTGTTTTTT. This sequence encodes CASSTGTFGTGELFF.

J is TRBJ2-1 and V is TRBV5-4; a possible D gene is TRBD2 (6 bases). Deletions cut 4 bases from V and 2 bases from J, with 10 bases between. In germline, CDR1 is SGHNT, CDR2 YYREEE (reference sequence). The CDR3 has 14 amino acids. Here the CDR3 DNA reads TGTGCCAGCAGCAGGGGCGGGGCCTACAATGAGCAGTTCTTC. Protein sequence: CASSRGGAYNEQFF.

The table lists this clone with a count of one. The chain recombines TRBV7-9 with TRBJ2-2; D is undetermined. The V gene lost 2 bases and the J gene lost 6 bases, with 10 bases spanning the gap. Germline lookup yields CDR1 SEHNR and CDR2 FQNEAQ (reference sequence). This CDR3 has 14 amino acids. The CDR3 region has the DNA TGTGCCAGCAGCTTATATGTAACCGCCGGGGAGCTGTTTTTT. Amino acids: CASSLYVTAGELFF.

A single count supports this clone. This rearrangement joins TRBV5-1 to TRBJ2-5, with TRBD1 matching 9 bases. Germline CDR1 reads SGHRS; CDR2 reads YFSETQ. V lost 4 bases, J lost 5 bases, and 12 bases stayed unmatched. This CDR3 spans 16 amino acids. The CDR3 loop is CASSLWTGVMGETQYF. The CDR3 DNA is TGCGCCAGCAGCCTCTGGACAGGGGTTATGGGGGAGACCCAGTACTTC.

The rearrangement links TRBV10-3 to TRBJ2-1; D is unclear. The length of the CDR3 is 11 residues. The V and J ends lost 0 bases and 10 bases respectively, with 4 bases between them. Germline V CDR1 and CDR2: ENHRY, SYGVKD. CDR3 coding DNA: TGTGCCATCAGTGAGTCGATAGAGCAGTTCTTC. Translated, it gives CAISESIEQFF.

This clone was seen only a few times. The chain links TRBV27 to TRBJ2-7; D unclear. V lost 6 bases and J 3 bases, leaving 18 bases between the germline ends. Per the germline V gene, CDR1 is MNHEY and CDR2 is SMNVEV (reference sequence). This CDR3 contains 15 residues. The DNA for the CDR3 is TGTGCCAGCAGACCAGGACCGAGCTGGGTCTACGAGCAGTACTTC. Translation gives CASRPGPSWVYEQYF.

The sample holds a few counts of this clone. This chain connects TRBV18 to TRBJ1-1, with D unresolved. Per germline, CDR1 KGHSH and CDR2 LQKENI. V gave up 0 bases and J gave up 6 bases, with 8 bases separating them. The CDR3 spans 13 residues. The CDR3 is CASSPPYGSEAFF. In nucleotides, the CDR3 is TGTGCCAGCTCACCACCGTATGGGTCTGAAGCTTTCTTT. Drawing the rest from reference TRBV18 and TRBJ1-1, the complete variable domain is NAGVMQNPRHLVRRRGQEARLRCSPMKGHSHVYWYRQLPEEGLKFMVYLQKENIIDESGMPKERFSAEFPKEGPSILRIQQVVRGDSAAYFCASSPPYGSEAFFGQGTRLTVV.